The rows below give T cell receptor beta chains drawn from one sample of a study of cytomegalovirus exposure and HLA in healthy donors. Assay used: immunoSEQ multiplex PCR; TCRdb lists only in-frame clones, some missing. The profile shows about 220,000 clones, about 81% of them singletons. Material: PBMCs. The receptors derive from a man aged 40-49 years in good health and CMV-seropositive. Each CDR3 is given with its conserved first and last residue. D genes are given only for firm matches. Clone size is not always given. Where it is, it says once, few, many or a class for expanded clones.

size: few; J: TRBJ1-1; D: NA; V: TRBV5-1; CDR3: CASSLAAGVNTEAFF; DNA: TGCGCCAGCAGCTTAGCGGCAGGAGTGAACACTGAAGCTTTCTTT
size: NA; J: TRBJ1-5; D: TRBD1; V: TRBV6-5; CDR3: CASSYSTGAGQPQHF; DNA: TGTGCCAGCAGTTACTCGACAGGGGCTGGTCAGCCCCAGCATTTT
size: NA; J: TRBJ1-1; D: NA; V: TRBV12-5; CDR3: CASGSTGFTEAFF; DNA: TGTGCTAGTGGTTCAACAGGGTTCACTGAAGCTTTCTTT
size: few; J: TRBJ1-1; D: NA; V: TRBV6-5; CDR3: CASSRSTAFEAFF; DNA: TGTGCCAGCAGTCGATCTACAGCATTTGAAGCTTTCTTT
size: NA; J: TRBJ2-1; D: TRBD2; V: TRBV7-8; CDR3: CASSLFRLAGDGNEQFF; DNA: TGTGCCAGCAGCTTATTTCGACTAGCGGGAGATGGGAATGAGCAGTTCTTC
size: NA; J: TRBJ1-1; D: NA; V: TRBV19; CDR3: CASSILPGDTEAFF; DNA: TGTGCCAGTAGTATCCTGCCGGGGGACACTGAAGCTTTCTTT
size: once; J: TRBJ1-2; D: TRBD1; V: TRBV14; CDR3: CASSQVPTGGKGYTF; DNA: TGTGCCAGCAGCCAAGTCCCAACAGGGGGCAAAGGCTACACCTTC
size: NA; J: TRBJ1-5; D: NA; V: TRBV2; CDR3: CASSESLGSQPQHF; DNA: TGTGCCAGCAGTGAATCTTTAGGGAGTCAGCCCCAGCATTTT
size: NA; J: TRBJ2-7; D: TRBD2; V: TRBV9; CDR3: CASSVNSGSFNEQYF; DNA: TGTGCCAGCAGCGTAAATAGCGGGAGTTTCAACGAGCAGTACTTC
size: few; J: TRBJ2-5; D: NA; V: TRBV9; CDR3: CASSLGGAHQETQYF; DNA: TGTGCCAGCAGCCTTGGGGGGGCCCACCAAGAGACCCAGTACTTC
size: NA; J: TRBJ1-5; D: TRBD1; V: TRBV4-1; CDR3: CASSQEGGGQPQHF; DNA: TGCGCCAGCAGCCAAGAAGGGGGCGGTCAGCCCCAGCATTTT
size: NA; J: TRBJ2-2; D: TRBD2; V: TRBV9; CDR3: CASSEPSGRAGGELFF; DNA: TGTGCCAGCAGCGAGCCAAGCGGGAGGGCCGGCGGGGAGCTGTTTTTT
size: once; J: TRBJ2-5; D: NA; V: TRBV9; CDR3: CASSDWDSQETQYF; DNA: TGTGCCAGCAGCGATTGGGACTCACAAGAGACCCAGTACTTC
size: NA; J: TRBJ2-3; D: TRBD2; V: TRBV7-2; CDR3: CASSGLAAFTDTQYF; DNA: TGTGCCAGCAGCGGACTAGCGGCATTCACAGATACGCAGTATTTT
size: NA; J: TRBJ1-5; D: TRBD1; V: TRBV6-1; CDR3: CASSEEGGQYSNQPQHF; DNA: TGTGCCAGCAGTGAAGAGGGGGGACAGTATAGCAATCAGCCCCAGCATTTT
size: NA; J: TRBJ2-5; D: TRBD2; V: TRBV27; CDR3: CASSIIAGGETQYF; DNA: TGTGCCAGCAGTATTATAGCGGGAGGAGAGACCCAGTACTTC
size: NA; J: TRBJ2-7; D: NA; V: TRBV6-6; CDR3: CASSPGSIYEQYF; DNA: TGTGCCAGCAGCCCGGGGAGCATCTACGAGCAGTACTTC
size: NA; J: TRBJ2-7; D: NA; V: TRBV6-5; CDR3: CASSYSSATAGYEQYF; DNA: TGTGCCAGCAGTTACTCCTCCGCGACAGCCGGCTACGAGCAGTACTTC
size: few; J: TRBJ2-1; D: TRBD1; V: TRBV19; CDR3: CASRRTGAGEQFF; DNA: TGTGCCAGTAGGAGGACAGGGGCGGGTGAGCAGTTCTTC
size: NA; J: TRBJ2-5; D: TRBD1; V: TRBV5-1; CDR3: CASSWDSSGETQYF; DNA: TGCGCCAGCAGCTGGGACAGCTCGGGGGAGACCCAGTACTTC
size: few; J: TRBJ1-3; D: NA; V: TRBV9; CDR3: CASSEPYSGNTIYF; DNA: TGTGCCAGCAGCGAGCCCTACTCTGGAAACACCATATATTTT
size: NA; J: TRBJ1-3; D: NA; V: TRBV12-5; CDR3: CASGPPAGPLSGNTIYF; DNA: TGTGCTAGTGGACCCCCGGCAGGCCCCCTCTCTGGAAACACCATATATTTT